Presented here are 27 T cell receptor beta chains from one specimen sequenced in a study of shared clonotypes between healthy human individuals. Naive CD8 populations comprised CD45RO-negative cells positively selected for CCR7, excluding terminally differentiated effector memory CD45RA+ cells. Profiled with immunoSEQ multiplex PCR; TCRdb holds only in-frame clones, not every one. The sample has 2 million to 2.5 million clones, 85% to 95% seen once; the top ten hold around 1.7%. The specimen sequenced was naive CD8+ T cells from PBMCs. The receptors were gathered from a man between 18 and 29 years old in good health. Some clones in this sample may be carry-over from other donors' samples.

The V call is TRBV5-5, the J call TRBJ1-2; no reliable D call. CDR3 length equals 11 residues. Deletions cut 4 bases from V and 8 bases from J, with 9 bases between. The germline gives CDR1 SGHKS, CDR2 YYEKEE (reference sequence). The DNA of the CDR3 is TGTGCCAGCAGCCTGGCGGCGGGCTACACCTTC. This sequence encodes CASSLAAGYTF. The full variable domain, with the rest looked up from reference TRBV5-5 and TRBJ1-2, is DAGVTQSPTHLIKTRGQQVTLRCSPISGHKSVSWYQQVLGQGPQFIFQYYEKEERGRGNFPDRFSARQFPNYSSELNVNALLLGDSALYLCASSLAAGYTFGSGTRLTVV.

The V gene is TRBV4-3, the J gene TRBJ2-3; tentatively, D is TRBD2 (6 bases). Germline V gene data show CDR1 as LGHNA and CDR2 as YSLEER. Trimming stripped 0 bases from V and 5 bases from J, with 18 bases between. This CDR3 has 17 amino acids. CDR3 in amino acids: CASSQEREVRRGDTQYF. The DNA of the CDR3 is TGCGCCAGCAGCCAAGAGAGGGAGGTCAGGCGGGGAGATACGCAGTATTTT.

The chain has TRBV11-2 and TRBJ1-2, with D hard to call. The germline V gene encodes CDR1 SGHAT and CDR2 FQNNGV. This CDR3 region has 15 residues. V shed 0 bases and J shed 2 bases, with 10 bases lying between them. The CDR3 is CASSLDRTLNYGYTF. CDR3 in DNA: TGTGCCAGCAGCTTAGACAGAACCTTAAACTATGGCTACACCTTC.

This chain uses TRBV19 with TRBJ2-7, with 7 bases aligning to TRBD2. This CDR3 region has 14 residues. V trimming: 2 bases; J trimming: 3 bases; junction bases outside the gene matches: 4. CDR1 and CDR2 from the germline V gene are LNHDA and SQIVND (reference sequence). The CDR3 is CASSITAGVYEQYF. Here the CDR3 DNA reads TGTGCCAGTAGTATAACGGCGGGAGTCTACGAGCAGTACTTC.

This sequence joins TRBV7-3 and TRBJ2-7; TRBD2 might be the D (7 bases). Germline values: CDR1 SGHTA, CDR2 FQGTGA. Trimming left V 3 bases short and J 2 bases short, with 14 bases between. The CDR3 has 15 amino acids. CDR3 residues: CASSLGGTPTYEQYF. The DNA for the CDR3 is TGTGCCAGCAGCTTGGGGGGGACACCGACCTACGAGCAGTACTTC.

Points on this clone: Other DNA variants within this sample encode the same CDR3. J is TRBJ2-1 and V is TRBV7-9; D is undetermined. With 1 base removed from V and 4 bases from J, the gap between germline ends came to 5 bases. CDR3 length: 13 amino acids. Germline assignment: CDR1 SEHNR and CDR2 FQNEAQ (reference sequence). CDR3 sequence reads: CASSLDGYNEQFF. The CDR3 bases are TGTGCCAGCAGCTTAGACGGGTACAATGAGCAGTTCTTC. The full variable domain, its missing parts supplied by reference TRBV7-9 and TRBJ2-1, is DTGVSQNPRHKITKRGQNVTFRCDPISEHNRLYWYRQTLGQGPEFLTYFQNEAQLEKSRLLSDRFSAERPKGSFSTLEIQRTEQGDSAMYLCASSLDGYNEQFFGPGTRLTVL.

This chain connects TRBV7-9 to TRBJ2-1; D gene unclear. Between the trimmed V and J ends, which lost 5 bases and 5 bases, there was a span of 13 bases. Germline CDR1 and CDR2: SEHNR and FQNEAQ (reference sequence). This CDR3 comprises 14 residues. The CDR3 loop is CASSHTLKNNEQFF. In DNA form, the CDR3 reads TGTGCCAGCAGCCATACTCTAAAAAACAATGAGCAGTTCTTC.

J is TRBJ1-5 and V is TRBV28, with TRBD1 matching over 10 bases. Germline V gives CDR1 MDHEN, CDR2 SYDVKM. V was pared by 4 bases and J by 2 bases, with 5 bases of the junction left unmatched. This CDR3 is 16 amino acids long. CDR3 protein: CASSSGQGMGNQPQHF. DNA of the CDR3: TGTGCCAGCAGTTCGGGACAGGGGATGGGCAATCAGCCCCAGCATTTT.

The chain employs TRBV7-6 and TRBJ2-5, with 7 nucleotides matching TRBD1. V lost 5 bases and J lost 1; bases outside the gene matches: 7. CDR1 SGHVS and CDR2 FNYEAQ come from the germline V gene. The CDR3 totals 15 residues. The CDR3 here is CASSINRQGQETQYF. CDR3 DNA sequence: TGTGCCAGCAGCATTAACCGACAGGGCCAAGAGACCCAGTACTTC.

The chain employs TRBV4-1 and TRBJ2-7; 7 bases fit TRBD1. Germline values: CDR1 MGHRA, CDR2 YSYEKL. J was trimmed by 6 bases and V by 0 bases; bases with no gene match: 8. The CDR3 has 15 amino acids. CDR3 bases: TGCGCCAGCAGCCAAGATGAAGGGGGCTATAGCGAGCAGTACTTC. Translating gives CASSQDEGGYSEQYF.

V and J are TRBV30 and TRBJ2-7; 9 positions match TRBD1. The CDR3 is made up of 14 amino acids. Germline V gene data show CDR1 as GTSNPN and CDR2 as SVGIG (reference sequence). The V and J ends lost 3 bases and 4 bases, in that order; junction bases with no gene match: 7. Here the CDR3 reads CAWRNLGQGYEQYF. CDR3 bases: TGTGCCTGGAGAAACTTGGGACAGGGTTACGAGCAGTACTTC. Together with reference TRBV30 and TRBJ2-7, the CDR3 gives the full variable domain: SQTIHQWPATLVQPVGSPLSLECTVEGTSNPNLYWYRQAAGRGLQLLFYSVGIGQISSEVPQNLSASRPQDRQFILSSKKLLLSDSGFYLCAWRNLGQGYEQYFGPGTRLTVT.

The V and J genes are TRBV14 and TRBJ2-5; 8 nucleotides match TRBD1. The V gene's germline CDR1 is SGHDN and CDR2 FVKESK. CDR3 length: 15 residues. The J segment lost 2 bases and the V segment lost 0 bases, leaving 2 bases of the junction unmatched. Written as DNA, the CDR3 is TGTGCCAGCAGCCAAGAGGACAGGGTGCAAGAGACCCAGTACTTC. Translated: CASSQEDRVQETQYF.

V and J are TRBV9 and TRBJ2-1, with a possible D match to TRBD1 (6 bases). The CDR3 sequence is 19 residues long. V was cut by 4 bases and J by 0 bases, with 23 bases left in between. The germline gives CDR1 SGDLS, CDR2 YYNGEE. The CDR3 DNA follows: TGTGCCAGCAGCCAAACACGGGACACCCCACCTAGCTCCTACAATGAGCAGTTCTTC. This encodes CASSQTRDTPPSSYNEQFF.

CDR3 sequence reads: CASSVGTGDNEQFF. The CDR3 nucleotides read TGTGCCAGCAGCGTAGGGACAGGGGACAATGAGCAGTTCTTC. The V gene is TRBV9, the J gene TRBJ2-1; 9 positions agree with TRBD1. The V gene end was trimmed by 0 bases and the J gene end by 5 bases; junction bases not matched to a gene: 0. This CDR3 spans 14 amino acids. Germline values: CDR1 SGDLS, CDR2 YYNGEE.

This chain links TRBV7-9 with TRBJ2-5; tentatively, D is TRBD1 or TRBD2 (5 bases each). Germline CDR1 reads SEHNR; CDR2 reads FQNEAQ (reference sequence). V lost 4 bases and J 5 bases, leaving 23 bases between the germline ends. This CDR3 contains 17 residues. CDR3 DNA sequence: TGTGCCAGCAGCTCCGCTAAAGAGGGGATGGGGTGGGAGACCCAGTACTTC. It translates to CASSSAKEGMGWETQYF.

The CDR3 nucleotides read TGTGCCAGCAGCAGAAAATTCCCCCTGGACGAGCAGTACTTC. Residues: CASSRKFPLDEQYF. The chain joins TRBV13 to TRBJ2-7, with D hard to call. CDR3 length: 14 amino acids. The germline CDR1 and CDR2 sequences are PRHDT and FYEKMQ (reference sequence). V was clipped by 5 bases and J by 5 bases, with 16 bases between them.

This chain links TRBV29-1 with TRBJ2-7; 11 nucleotides align to TRBD1. After removal of 4 bases from V and 2 bases from J, the junction contained 7 bases not matched to a gene. CDR3 length equals 15 residues. Germline loops: CDR1 SQVTM, CDR2 ANQGSEA. DNA of the CDR3: TGCAGCGTTGGGCCCGGGACAGGGGGTGCCTACGAGCAGTACTTC. Its translation: CSVGPGTGGAYEQYF.

This clone appeared a single time. The gene calls are TRBV9 and TRBJ1-3, with D perhaps matching TRBD1 (6 bases). The CDR3 consists of 19 residues. V dropped 3 bases and J dropped 1 base, with 23 bases sitting between them. CDR1 and CDR2 (germline): SGDLS, YYNGEE. The CDR3 here is CASSGDEFRDILSGNTIYF. The CDR3 DNA reads TGTGCCAGCAGCGGAGACGAATTCCGGGACATCCTGTCTGGAAACACCATATATTTT. The whole variable domain, filled in from reference TRBV9 and TRBJ1-3, reads DSGVTQTPKHLITATGQRVTLRCSPRSGDLSVYWYQQSLDQGLQFLIQYYNGEERAKGNILERFSAQQFPDLHSELNLSSLELGDSALYFCASSGDEFRDILSGNTIYFGEGSWLTVV.

The chain joins TRBV2 to TRBJ2-3; 11 nucleotides agree with TRBD1. This CDR3 has 19 residues. Trimming removed 1 base from V and 4 bases from J; junction bases left unmatched: 13. From germline, CDR1 is SNHLY and CDR2 FYNNEI. The CDR3 bases are TGTGCCAGCAGTGAAGGATGGGACAGGGGGTTTGAAGCCGCAGATACGCAGTATTTT. The encoded protein is CASSEGWDRGFEAADTQYF.

V and J are TRBV6-1 and TRBJ1-1, with a possible D match to TRBD1 (5 bases). Germline V gives CDR1 MNHNS, CDR2 SASEGT. The CDR3 extends over 14 amino acids. Trimming took 4 bases from V and 7 from J, leaving 16 bases between them. CDR3 region: CASSVKTGNLEAFF. In DNA, the CDR3 is TGTGCCAGCAGTGTCAAAACAGGCAATCTTGAAGCTTTCTTT.

This clone was seen a few times. This chain links TRBV29-1 with TRBJ1-1; weak D call: TRBD1 (5 bases). The germline gives CDR1 SQVTM, CDR2 ANQGSEA. The CDR3 is 14 amino acids. V lost 7 bases, J lost 0 bases, and 15 bases lay in between. The CDR3 is CSATPGRMNTEAFF. The DNA of the CDR3 is TGCAGCGCAACACCGGGACGTATGAACACTGAAGCTTTCTTT.

The J gene is TRBJ2-7, the V gene TRBV28, with D possibly matching TRBD1 (6 bases). This CDR3 spans 15 amino acids. Germline assignment: CDR1 MDHEN and CDR2 SYDVKM. V dropped 5 bases and J dropped 0 bases, with 14 bases sitting between them. The CDR3 reads CASSPDTGHSYEQYF. As DNA, the CDR3 is TGTGCCAGCAGTCCCGACACGGGACACTCCTACGAGCAGTACTTC.

In the case of this clone: The same CDR3 can be traced to other DNA sequences in this sample. The rearrangement links TRBV11-2 to TRBJ2-7, with 11 bases matching TRBD1. The CDR3 has 14 amino acids. The germline gives CDR1 SGHAT, CDR2 FQNNGV. V dropped 5 bases and J dropped 4; count of bases not matched to a gene: 4. The CDR3 loop is CASSLRDRGYEQYF. CDR3 nucleotide sequence: TGTGCCAGCAGCCTCCGGGACAGGGGGTACGAGCAGTACTTC.

The V and J genes are TRBV27 and TRBJ2-3; 10 positions match TRBD2. Germline trimming cut 2 bases from V and 4 bases from J; bases unmatched to any gene: 6. Germline CDR1 is MNHEY and CDR2 is SMNVEV (reference sequence). This CDR3 has 16 residues. The CDR3 region has the DNA TGTGCCAGCAGTTTACACCCTAGCGGGAGCGCAGATACGCAGTATTTT. Protein product: CASSLHPSGSADTQYF.

The V call is TRBV28, the J call TRBJ1-2, with 7 positions matching TRBD1. This CDR3 comprises 12 residues. The germline gives CDR1 MDHEN, CDR2 SYDVKM. V shed 3 bases, J shed 14 bases, and the junction held 9 bases outside the gene matches. CDR3 residues: CASSFRFDRATF. In nucleotides, the CDR3 is TGTGCCAGCAGTTTCCGGTTTGACAGGGCGACCTTC.

Regarding this clone: The same CDR3 can be traced to other DNA sequences in this sample. CDR3 sequence reads: CASSALAGGPTDTQYF. The DNA of the CDR3 is TGTGCCAGCAGCGCTCTAGCGGGAGGCCCCACAGATACGCAGTATTTT. The genes are TRBV9 and TRBJ2-3; 11 bases map to TRBD2. The V segment lost 3 bases and the J segment 2 bases; nucleotides outside the gene matches: 5. The CDR3 has 16 amino acids. Germline lookup yields CDR1 SGDLS and CDR2 YYNGEE. The full variable domain, with the rest looked up from reference TRBV9 and TRBJ2-3, is DSGVTQTPKHLITATGQRVTLRCSPRSGDLSVYWYQQSLDQGLQFLIQYYNGEERAKGNILERFSAQQFPDLHSELNLSSLELGDSALYFCASSALAGGPTDTQYFGPGTRLTVL.

The CDR3 loop reads CASSLRTGYEQYF. CDR3 coding DNA: TGTGCCAGCAGTCTCAGGACGGGGTACGAGCAGTACTTC. This chain joins TRBV13 and TRBJ2-7; tentatively, D is TRBD2 (5 bases). Germline values: CDR1 PRHDT, CDR2 FYEKMQ (reference sequence). The CDR3 contains 13 residues. The ends were cut back, 6 bases at V and 4 bases at J, with 13 bases in the middle.